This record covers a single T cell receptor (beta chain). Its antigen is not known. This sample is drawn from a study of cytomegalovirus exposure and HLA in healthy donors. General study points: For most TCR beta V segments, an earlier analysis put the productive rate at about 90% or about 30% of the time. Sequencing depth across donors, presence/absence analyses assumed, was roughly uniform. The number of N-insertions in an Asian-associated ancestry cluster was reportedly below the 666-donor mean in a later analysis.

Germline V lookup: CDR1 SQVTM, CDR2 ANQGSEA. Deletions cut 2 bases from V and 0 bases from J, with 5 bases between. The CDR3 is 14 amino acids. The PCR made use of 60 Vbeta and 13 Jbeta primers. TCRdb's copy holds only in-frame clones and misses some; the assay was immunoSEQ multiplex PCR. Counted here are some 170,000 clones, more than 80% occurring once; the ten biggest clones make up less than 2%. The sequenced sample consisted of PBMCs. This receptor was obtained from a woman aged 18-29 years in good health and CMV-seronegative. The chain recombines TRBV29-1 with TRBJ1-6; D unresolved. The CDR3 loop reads CSVEPSSYNSPLHF. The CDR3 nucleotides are TGCAGCGTTGAACCGAGCTCCTATAATTCACCCCTCCACTTT.